This T cell receptor (beta chain) was sequenced during a study of T cells expressing NK-cell markers. Across the study: One of the eight sequenced donors was seronegative, whereas the other seven were HCMV-seropositive. General study results and limits: Top CD8+ clonotypes included the dominant CD3+CD56+NKG2C+ clonotypes in six donors. A handful of donors showed these clonotypes also leading the CD3+CD56-NKG2C+ fraction.

On this clonotype itself: Its antigen is not known.

The CDR3 sequence is 14 residues long. The germline CDR1 and CDR2 sequences are DFQATT and SNEGSKA (reference sequence). Template switching by 5'RACE with UMIs generated the TCR beta cDNA. TCRdb re-analyzed the 5' RACE reads; it lists each CDR3 protein once, without DNA. Its table lists roughly 390,000 distinct CDR3 sequences. The chain carries TRBV20-1 and TRBJ2-3; TCRdb's D gene call, TRBD1, goes unchecked for lack of DNA. Input material: blood T cells: a sorted CD56 or NKG2C T cell subset, CD4+ or CD8+ T cells, or bulk PBMC T cells (not recorded which). The TCR comes from a woman between 45 and 60 years old in good health. CDR3 amino acids: CSAREPGGGDTQYF.